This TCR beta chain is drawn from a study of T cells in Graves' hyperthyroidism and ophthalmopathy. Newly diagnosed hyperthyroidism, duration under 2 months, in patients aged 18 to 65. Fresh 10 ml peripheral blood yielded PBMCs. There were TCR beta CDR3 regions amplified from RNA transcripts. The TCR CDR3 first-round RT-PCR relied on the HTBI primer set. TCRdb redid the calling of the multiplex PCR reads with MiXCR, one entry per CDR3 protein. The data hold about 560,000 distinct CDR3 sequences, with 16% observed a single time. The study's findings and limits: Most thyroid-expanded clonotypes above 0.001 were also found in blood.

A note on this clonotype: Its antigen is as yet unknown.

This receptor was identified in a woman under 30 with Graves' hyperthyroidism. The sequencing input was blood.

CDR3 sequence reads: CSATDIPNTGELFF. In DNA, the CDR3 is TGCAGTGCTACGGACATACCGAACACCGGGGAGCTGTTTTTT. This chain uses TRBV20-1 with TRBJ2-2, with D maybe TRBD1 (5 bases). The CDR3 consists of 14 residues. Germline CDR1 DFQATT, CDR2 SNEGSKA (reference sequence). V was pared by 4 bases and J by 0 bases, with 9 bases between.